The clone carrying this T cell receptor (beta chain) has a count of ten or more. Its antigen is not identified. Breast cancer patients provided tissue from their axillary draining lymph nodes. TCRdb reprocessed the multiplex PCR reads via MiXCR and lists one record per CDR3 protein. Among approximately 120,000 distinct CDR3 sequences, 21% were seen once, and the ten largest hold 2% to 2.5%. The V and J ends lost 6 bases and 5 bases, in that order; junction bases with no gene match: 8. Looked up from germline, CDR1 is DFQATT and CDR2 is SNEGSKA (reference sequence). The length of the CDR3 is 15 residues. The data were obtained in a study of breast tumors, draining lymph nodes, adjacent tissues. Study results and limitations: Luminal-like breast cancer showed significantly higher tumor–nontumor repertoire similarity than basal-like.

The sequence came from a female donor with breast cancer. Some clones in this sample may be carry-over from other donors' samples. The chain has TRBV20-1 and TRBJ2-3, with 13 bases matching TRBD2. The sample comprised axillary lymph node tissue. The CDR3 sequence: CSARTSGSPIDTQYF. Here the CDR3 DNA reads TGCAGTGCCCGGACTAGCGGGAGTCCCATAGATACGCAGTATTTT.